This T cell receptor (beta chain) was sequenced in a study of blood T cell repertoires in COVID-19. Measured with immunoSEQ multiplex PCR; TCRdb has only the in-frame clones, and not every one. Counted here are 120,000 to 150,000 clones, roughly 87% occurring once; the ten biggest clones make up 0.75% to 0.95%. The CDR3 covers 16 residues. The V end lost 0 bases, the J end lost 5 bases, and 16 bases lay between the germline ends. Germline CDR1 reads SGHTA; CDR2 reads FQGNSA. The receptor comes from a woman aged 45 to 65 with acute or convalescent COVID-19. Sequencing used peripheral blood. This chain uses TRBV7-2 with TRBJ1-1, with D unclear. Here the CDR3 DNA reads TGTGCCAGCAGCTTAGCATCACGGTCTTTTTGGACTGAAGCTTTCTTT. It translates to CASSLASRSFWTEAFF.